Listed below are T cell receptor beta chains from one sample, sequenced in a study of T cells in Graves' hyperthyroidism and ophthalmopathy. TCRdb called the multiplex PCR reads again in MiXCR, with one record for every CDR3 protein. The sample lists more than 350,000 distinct CDR3 sequences, approximately 14% occurring once. Sequenced sample: blood. Receptors were obtained from a woman aged 55-70 years with Graves' ophthalmopathy. CDR3s include the opening cysteine and the closing phenylalanine or tryptophan. D genes are given only for firm matches. Some rows have no size entry. The others give once, few or many, or a class for an expanded clone.

d_gene,j_gene,abundance,v_gene,len,CDR3aa,CDR3nt
.,TRBJ2-7,many,TRBV11-2,14,CASTKGGNSYEQYF,TGTGCCAGCACCAAGGGCGGGAACTCCTACGAGCAGTACTTC
.,TRBJ2-3,many,TRBV12-3/TRBV12-4,14,CASSQRTGTDTQYF,TGTGCCAGCAGCCAGCGGACAGGCACAGATACGCAGTATTTT
TRBD2,TRBJ2-7,.,TRBV11-2,16,CASSFSPSGSSYEQYF,TGTGCCAGCAGCTTTAGCCCCAGCGGGAGCTCCTACGAGCAGTACTTC
TRBD2,TRBJ2-1,many,TRBV11-3,13,CASSSRLADEQFF,TGTGCCAGCAGCTCCCGACTAGCCGATGAGCAGTTCTTC
TRBD2,TRBJ2-2,many,TRBV12-3/TRBV12-4,16,CASSLRREGVTGELFF,TGTGCCAGCAGTTTGCGGCGGGAGGGGGTCACCGGGGAGCTGTTTTTT
TRBD2,TRBJ2-3,few,TRBV5-1,17,CASSTGLAGVVTDTQYF,TGCGCCAGCAGCACGGGACTAGCGGGAGTGGTCACAGATACGCAGTATTTT
TRBD1,TRBJ1-2,many,TRBV20-1,14,CSAIRQGANYGYTF,TGCAGTGCTATTCGCCAGGGGGCTAACTATGGCTACACCTTC
TRBD2,TRBJ2-1,many,TRBV20-1,17,CSAREVAGGPKYNEQFF,TGCAGTGCTAGAGAAGTAGCGGGAGGGCCGAAGTACAATGAGCAGTTCTTC
TRBD1,TRBJ2-1,.,TRBV11-2,15,CASSLQGNGYNEQFF,TGTGCCAGCAGCCTACAGGGGAACGGATACAATGAGCAGTTCTTC
TRBD2,TRBJ2-1,.,TRBV7-9,18,CASSLGTSGRAAYNEQFF,TGTGCCAGCAGCTTAGGGACTAGCGGGAGGGCCGCGTACAATGAGCAGTTCTTC
.,TRBJ2-1,many,TRBV7-3,13,CASSITRNNEQFF,TGTGCCAGCAGCATTACTAGGAACAATGAGCAGTTCTTC
TRBD2,TRBJ2-6,.,TRBV9,18,CASSVGGSGRAGANVLTF,TGTGCCAGCAGCGTAGGGGGTAGCGGGAGGGCCGGGGCCAACGTCCTGACTTTC
.,TRBJ2-7,many,TRBV27,14,CASRSAGSSYEQYF,TGTGCCAGCAGATCGGCAGGGAGCTCCTACGAGCAGTACTTC
TRBD1,TRBJ1-6,few,TRBV6-2/TRBV6-3,15,CASSFPGTGDSPLHF,TGTGCCAGCAGTTTTCCCGGGACAGGGGATTCACCCCTCCACTTT
TRBD1,TRBJ1-2,.,TRBV18,17,CASSRTGSMEESYGYTF,TGTGCCAGCTCCCGGACAGGGTCAATGGAGGAGTCCTATGGCTACACCTTC
.,TRBJ2-7,many,TRBV3-1,12,CASSQVEYEQYF,TGTGCCAGCAGCCAAGTTGAGTACGAGCAGTACTTC
.,TRBJ1-5,many,TRBV20-1,13,CSASWAFNQPQHF,TGCAGTGCTAGCTGGGCCTTCAATCAGCCCCAGCATTTT
.,TRBJ1-1,many,TRBV2,12,CASTMGGTEAFF,TGTGCCAGCACAATGGGAGGAACTGAAGCTTTCTTT
TRBD2,TRBJ2-1,many,TRBV6-1,12,CASNTGGNEQFF,TGTGCCAGCAACACGGGGGGCAATGAGCAGTTCTTC
TRBD2,TRBJ2-3,many,TRBV12-3/TRBV12-4,22,CASSLPPGRGLERESGPDTQYF,TGTGCCAGCAGTTTACCCCCGGGGCGGGGGCTTGAGCGGGAGTCCGGGCCAGATACGCAGTATTTT
TRBD1,TRBJ2-5,few,TRBV6-2/TRBV6-3,16,CASSCMTGKDQETQYF,TGTGCCAGCAGTTGCATGACAGGGAAAGATCAAGAGACCCAGTACTTC
TRBD1,TRBJ2-7,many,TRBV7-2,15,CASSLDRGRPLEQYF,TGTGCCAGCAGCTTAGACAGGGGGCGCCCTCTCGAGCAGTACTTC
.,TRBJ2-1,many,TRBV28,15,CASSNGRSSYNEQFF,TGTGCCAGCAGTAATGGACGGAGCTCCTACAATGAGCAGTTCTTC
.,TRBJ2-7,few,TRBV29-1,13,CSVVDQRSYEQYF,TGCAGCGTTGTGGACCAGCGATCCTACGAGCAGTACTTC
.,TRBJ2-3,many,TRBV20-1,14,CSASRSGGPDTQYF,TGCAGTGCTAGTAGATCCGGGGGGCCAGATACGCAGTATTTT
.,TRBJ2-1,many,TRBV5-1,16,CASTIGAGGQGDEQFF,TGCGCCAGCACCATTGGCGCGGGGGGACAGGGCGACGAGCAGTTCTTC
TRBD1,TRBJ1-1,many,TRBV28,11,CASRDRGYAFF,TGTGCCAGCAGGGACAGGGGGTATGCTTTCTTT
TRBD2,TRBJ2-1,many,TRBV30,14,CAWSSGGGNNEQFF,TGTGCCTGGAGTAGCGGGGGAGGAAACAATGAGCAGTTCTTC
.,TRBJ1-2,many,TRBV6-6,15,CASSYSGNTNYGYTF,TGTGCCAGCAGTTACTCGGGAAACACTAACTATGGCTACACCTTC
TRBD2,TRBJ2-1,many,TRBV28,16,CASSPASGGSPDEQFF,TGTGCCAGCAGTCCCGCCTCGGGAGGTTCTCCCGATGAGCAGTTCTTC
.,TRBJ2-1,.,TRBV5-1,14,CASSLLVGLNEQFF,TGCGCCAGCAGCTTGTTAGTGGGGCTAAATGAGCAGTTCTTC
TRBD1,TRBJ2-2,many,TRBV6-4,14,CASSDDRDTGELFF,TGTGCCAGCAGTGATGACAGGGACACCGGGGAGCTGTTTTTT
TRBD2,TRBJ2-3,.,TRBV24-1,16,CATSGSSGRGKDTQYF,TGTGCCACCAGTGGCTCTAGCGGGAGAGGTAAAGATACGCAGTATTTT
.,TRBJ1-5,.,TRBV4-2,14,CASSQGGTSQPQHF,TGTGCCAGCAGCCAAGGAGGGACGAGTCAGCCCCAGCATTTT
.,TRBJ1-2,many,TRBV2,13,CARPRVENYGYTF,TGTGCCAGACCCAGGGTGGAGAACTATGGCTACACCTTC
TRBD1,TRBJ2-3,many,TRBV11-2,16,CASSRPGQGSTDTQYF,TGTGCCAGCAGCCGGCCAGGACAGGGAAGCACAGATACGCAGTATTTT
.,TRBJ1-2,.,TRBV30,14,CAWSVLGGSYGYTF,TGTGCCTGGAGTGTATTGGGGGGTTCCTATGGCTACACCTTC
TRBD1,TRBJ2-5,.,TRBV19,15,CASSPRTGWKETQYF,TGTGCCAGTAGTCCTCGGACAGGGTGGAAAGAGACCCAGTACTTC
.,TRBJ2-3,many,TRBV12-3/TRBV12-4,14,CASSLGARVDTQYF,TGTGCCAGCAGTTTGGGGGCGCGGGTCGATACGCAGTATTTT
TRBD1,TRBJ2-1,.,TRBV5-1,17,CASSAGQGSLSYNEQFF,TGCGCCAGCAGCGCAGGACAGGGTAGCCTCTCCTACAATGAGCAGTTCTTC